The 27 T cell receptor beta chains below all came from one sample that was sequenced in a study of cytomegalovirus exposure and HLA in healthy donors. This PCR relied on a set of 60 Vbeta primers and 13 Jbeta primers. Sequencing used immunoSEQ multiplex PCR; TCRdb keeps in-frame clones, though not all of them. The table lists a few hundred thousand clones, approximately 70% of them singletons. The specimen was PBMCs. Receptor source: a woman aged 25 to 39 in good health and CMV-seronegative.

There are a few counts of this clone. The chain recombines TRBV7-8 with TRBJ2-4; tentative D call: TRBD2 (6 bases). This CDR3 is 13 amino acids long. Between the trimmed V and J ends, which lost 3 bases and 8 bases, there was a span of 11 bases. Germline assignment: CDR1 SGHVS and CDR2 FQNEAQ. CDR3 nucleotides: TGTGCCAGCAGCTTGGGAGGACTTTACATTCAGTACTTC. Residues: CASSLGGLYIQYF.

The chain is built from TRBV5-1 and TRBJ1-5, with 8 nucleotides matching TRBD1. Germline-derived CDR1 and CDR2 are SGHRS and YFSETQ. CDR3 length: 15 residues. V shed 1 base, J shed 6 bases, and the junction held 6 bases outside the gene matches. The CDR3 is CASSLRSGGGQPQHF. The CDR3 region has the DNA TGCGCCAGCAGCTTGAGGTCAGGGGGCGGTCAGCCCCAGCATTTT.

The chain employs TRBV27 and TRBJ2-5; 7 bases align to TRBD1. The better agreement between TRBJ2-7 and the DNA end casts doubt on the J call. CDR1 is MNHEY and CDR2 is SMNVEV in the germline V gene (reference sequence). The CDR3 has 14 residues. In DNA form, the CDR3 reads TGTGCCAGCAGCAAGACAGGGCCACGCGACGAGCAGTACTTC. Its protein product is CASSKTGPRDEQYF.

This clone was detected a few times. This chain joins TRBV14 and TRBJ2-5; weak D call: TRBD1 (6 bases). The end of the DNA aligns better with TRBJ2-7, so the J call may be wrong. The germline V gene has CDR1 SGHDN and CDR2 FVKESK. This CDR3 has 15 residues. The CDR3 region is CASSQEQGSLYEQYF. As DNA, the CDR3 is TGTGCCAGCAGCCAAGAACAGGGAAGCCTTTACGAGCAGTACTTC.

This clone was observed a single time. This sequence joins TRBV10-3 and TRBJ2-7; 11 bases line up with TRBD1. The CDR3 is 15 amino acids. V lost 5 bases, J lost 2 bases, and 5 bases stayed unmatched. Germline values: CDR1 ENHRY, CDR2 SYGVKD. For the CDR3, the DNA is TGTGCCATCAGTTTAGGGACAGGGGGAACCTACGAGCAGTACTTC. Translated, it gives CAISLGTGGTYEQYF.

The rearrangement uses TRBV6-1 and TRBJ2-1; TRBD2 matches at 15 bases. Per the germline V gene, CDR1 is MNHNS and CDR2 is SASEGT. Unmatched junction bases numbered 18, after V lost 6 bases and J lost 3 bases. CDR3 length: 21 residues. In DNA form, the CDR3 reads TGTGCCAGCAGCGAAAAGGGACTAGCGGGGGGCACATCCCTTTTCTACAATGAGCAGTTCTTC. Protein sequence: CASSEKGLAGGTSLFYNEQFF.

The rearrangement links TRBV5-1 to TRBJ2-1, with D perhaps matching TRBD2 (5 bases). The CDR3 loop spans 13 amino acids. Germline-derived CDR1 and CDR2 are SGHRS and YFSETQ. Trimming left V 4 bases short and J 5 bases short, with 10 bases between. The CDR3 here is CASSGGRNNEQFF. CDR3 nucleotides: TGCGCCAGCAGCGGAGGACGGAACAATGAGCAGTTCTTC.

The V call is TRBV7-9, the J call TRBJ1-3; possibly TRBD1 for D (5 bases). Trimming pared 0 bases from V and 6 bases from J, leaving 9 bases between. The germline gives CDR1 SEHNR, CDR2 FQNEAQ (reference sequence). CDR3 length equals 14 residues. CDR3 DNA sequence: TGTGCCAGCAGCTTAGCGCAAGGGGTAAACACCATATATTTT. Amino acid sequence: CASSLAQGVNTIYF.

This clone was seen a single time. The chain joins TRBV2 to TRBJ2-3, with 10 bases aligning to TRBD1. Germline CDR1 SNHLY, CDR2 FYNNEI. Trimming took 11 bases from V and 3 from J; bases not matched to a gene: 2. This CDR3 region has 12 residues. The CDR3 reads CAGDRGTDTQYF. The CDR3 DNA is TGTGCCGGGGACAGGGGAACAGATACGCAGTATTTT.

Worth noting for this clone: Germline and junction disagree at one end, which may indicate a read error. The genes are TRBV4-1 and TRBJ1-2, with a tentative D call TRBD1 (5 bases). Germline values: CDR1 MGHRA, CDR2 YSYEKL. There are 16 residues in the CDR3. CDR3: CASSQDGASPGYGYNF. As DNA, the CDR3 is TGCGCCAGCAGCCAAGATGGGGCAAGCCCAGGCTATGGCTACAACTTC.

This clone has only a few counts. The rearrangement uses TRBV2 and TRBJ2-3; D not resolved. This CDR3 is built from 14 residues. Trimming cost V 7 bases and J 1 base, with 12 bases left between them. CDR1 is SNHLY, CDR2 FYNNEI, per germline. CDR3 region: CASTRLMGTDTQYF. CDR3 nucleotide sequence: TGTGCCAGCACACGACTCATGGGCACAGATACGCAGTATTTT.

The rearrangement joins TRBV11-3 to TRBJ1-1, with TRBD1 matching 9 bases. Trimming took 5 bases from V and 5 from J; bases not matched to a gene: 6. The CDR3 totals 14 residues. The germline V gene has CDR1 SGHNT and CDR2 YENEEA. This chain's CDR3 is CASSTRQGGTEAFF. CDR3 coding DNA: TGTGCCAGCAGCACGCGACAGGGGGGTACTGAAGCTTTCTTT.

This clone was observed a single time. This chain uses TRBV11-3 with TRBJ2-3; perhaps TRBD1 as D (7 bases). Between the trimmed V and J ends, which lost 5 bases and 6 bases, there was a span of 18 bases. The germline V gene encodes CDR1 SGHNT and CDR2 YENEEA. The CDR3 is 15 residues long. The CDR3 loop is CASSPGGSELDTQYF. The CDR3 DNA is TGTGCCAGCAGCCCAGGGGGGTCCGAACTCGATACGCAGTATTTT.

The chain recombines TRBV2 with TRBJ1-2; 7 positions agree with TRBD1. This CDR3 comprises 13 residues. Per germline, CDR1 SNHLY and CDR2 FYNNEI. J was trimmed by 3 bases and V by 8 bases; bases with no gene match: 6. In DNA, the CDR3 is TGTGCCAGCGGGACAGTTCCACACTATGGCTACACCTTC. Translated, it gives CASGTVPHYGYTF.

The V and J genes are TRBV7-3 and TRBJ2-3, with D possibly matching TRBD2 (5 bases). V was cut by 1 base and J by 6 bases, with 20 bases left in between. The V gene's germline CDR1 is SGHTA and CDR2 FQGTGA. This CDR3 is built from 17 residues. CDR3 loop: CASSLNPASRFRDTQYF. The CDR3 bases are TGTGCCAGCAGCTTAAATCCGGCTAGCCGGTTTAGGGATACGCAGTATTTT.

The CDR3 DNA follows: TGTGCCAGCAGCTCACGGGTAATCAGCGCCGAAGCTTTCTTT. This codes for CASSSRVISAEAFF. The chain carries TRBV5-6 and TRBJ1-1, with unresolved D. This CDR3 region has 14 residues. With 3 bases removed from V and 8 bases from J, the gap between germline ends came to 17 bases. Per germline, CDR1 SGHDT and CDR2 YYEEEE. The full variable domain, completed using reference TRBV5-6 and TRBJ1-1, is DAGVTQSPTHLIKTRGQQVTLRCSPKSGHDTVSWYQQALGQGPQFIFQYYEEEERQRGNFPDRFSGHQFPNYSSELNVNALLLGDSALYLCASSSRVISAEAFFGQGTRLTVV.

This chain joins TRBV4-2 and TRBJ2-1; TRBD2 matches at 12 bases. CDR1 and CDR2 (germline): LGHNA, YNFKEQ. J gave up 6 bases and V 1 base, and 4 bases lay outside the gene matches. The CDR3 spans 16 residues. CDR3 sequence (DNA): TGTGCCAGCAGCCAAGGGCCTAGCGGGGGGGCCAATGAGCAGTTCTTC. This sequence encodes CASSQGPSGGANEQFF.

The chain is built from TRBV7-7 and TRBJ1-1, with a weak D call TRBD1 (6 bases). Germline V gives CDR1 SSHAT, CDR2 FNYEAQ (reference sequence). The CDR3 is 12 amino acids. CDR3 sequence: CASPPGGPEAFF. In DNA, the CDR3 is TGTGCTAGCCCACCCGGGGGGCCTGAAGCTTTCTTT.

The V and J genes are TRBV29-1 and TRBJ2-5; 8 bases are shared with TRBD2. Per germline, CDR1 SQVTM and CDR2 ANQGSEA. The CDR3 consists of 13 residues. V trimming: 3 bases; J trimming: 5 bases; junction bases outside the gene matches: 5. The CDR3 coding sequence is TGCAGCGTTGATGTCGGGGGGGCCGAGACCCAGTACTTC. Encoded protein: CSVDVGGAETQYF.

The genes are TRBV2 and TRBJ2-5; D gene uncertain. TRBJ2-7 explains the end of the DNA better; the J call may be wrong. This CDR3 region has 14 residues. Germline CDR1 is SNHLY and CDR2 is FYNNEI. The CDR3 DNA sequence: TGTGCCAGCAGTGTAAGCGCTGACTCCTACGAGCAGTACTTC. It codes for CASSVSADSYEQYF.

The chain has TRBV4-1 and TRBJ2-1; TRBD2 matches 11 bases. The CDR3 consists of 15 residues. The V gene end was trimmed by 5 bases and the J gene end by 6 bases; junction bases not matched to a gene: 6. Germline lookup yields CDR1 MGHRA and CDR2 YSYEKL. CDR3 sequence reads: CASSFSGGAPNEQFF. The DNA for the CDR3 is TGCGCCAGCAGCTTTAGCGGGGGGGCCCCCAATGAGCAGTTCTTC.

This chain joins TRBV10-2 and TRBJ1-6, with TRBD1 matching 9 bases. This CDR3 region has 16 residues. Germline loops: CDR1 WSHSY, CDR2 SAAADI. V shed 6 bases and J 8 bases; nucleotides not matched to a gene: 11. CDR3 sequence: CASRGTGKEKDSPLHF. CDR3 in DNA: TGCGCCAGCAGGGGGACAGGGAAAGAGAAGGATTCACCCCTCCACTTT.

V and J are TRBV7-9 and TRBJ2-7; 9 nucleotides align to TRBD1. The germline V gene encodes CDR1 SEHNR and CDR2 FQNEAQ (reference sequence). The length of the CDR3 is 16 residues. V was pared by 4 bases and J by 3 bases, with 10 bases of the junction left unmatched. The CDR3 sequence is CASSSPPGQGFYEQYF. The CDR3 bases are TGTGCCAGCAGCTCACCGCCGGGACAGGGATTCTACGAGCAGTACTTC.

The CDR3 sequence: CASSPRGNYGYTF. Written as DNA, the CDR3 is TGTGCCAGCAGTCCCAGGGGGAACTATGGCTACACCTTC. The chain employs TRBV6-6 and TRBJ1-2; 7 bases fit TRBD1. There are 13 residues in the CDR3. From germline, CDR1 is MNHNY and CDR2 SVGAGI (reference sequence). The V gene end was trimmed by 5 bases and the J gene end by 2 bases; junction bases not matched to a gene: 2.

The chain is built from TRBV5-4 and TRBJ1-2; no firm D call. V lost 0 bases and J 6 bases, leaving 9 bases between the germline ends. The length of the CDR3 is 13 residues. Per the germline V gene, CDR1 is SGHNT and CDR2 is YYREEE (reference sequence). CDR3 nucleotides: TGTGCCAGCAGCTTGGTAGAGGGAAATGGCTACACCTTC. This sequence encodes CASSLVEGNGYTF.

A word on this clone: A read error may account for a junction end that differs from germline. The rearrangement joins TRBV7-9 to TRBJ2-3; 11 bases align to TRBD2. Germline V lookup: CDR1 SEHNR, CDR2 FQNEAQ (reference sequence). The CDR3 totals 15 residues. The CDR3, as DNA: TGTTCCAGCAGCTTACTAGCGGGGGACACAGATACGCAGTATTTT. Translation gives CSSSLLAGDTDTQYF.

The chain combines TRBV25-1 with TRBJ2-1; possible D gene TRBD2, 5 bases. The V end was cut by 1 base, the J end by 5 bases, with 15 bases between. This CDR3 is 16 amino acids long. Germline CDR1 and CDR2: MGHDK and SYGVNS. Here the CDR3 reads CASSEFGGGGHNEQFF. CDR3 nucleotides: TGTGCCAGCAGTGAATTTGGCGGAGGAGGCCACAATGAGCAGTTCTTC. The whole variable domain, filled in from reference TRBV25-1 and TRBJ2-1, reads EADIYQTPRYLVIGTGKKITLECSQTMGHDKMYWYQQDPGMELHLIHYSYGVNSTEKGDLSSESTVSRIRTEHFPLTLESARPSHTSQYLCASSEFGGGGHNEQFFGPGTRLTVL.